The 3 T cell receptor beta chains in this list originate from one sample, sequenced in a study of cytotoxic CD8 clonotypes in ibrutinib-treated CLL. Assay used: immunoSEQ multiplex PCR; TCRdb lists only in-frame clones, some missing. Here the sample spans 65,000 to 90,000 clones, over 80% being singletons. This specimen was PBMCs, taken after 24 months of ibrutinib treatment. The receptors were sampled from a human donor with chronic lymphocytic leukemia.

The chain employs TRBV7-2 and TRBJ2-2; the D gene is possibly TRBD1 (5 bases). The germline CDR1 and CDR2 sequences are SGHTA and FQGNSA. The CDR3 is 13 residues long. The ends were cut back, 4 bases at V and 5 bases at J, with 8 bases in the middle. This chain's CDR3 is CASSSRVTGELFF. CDR3 nucleotides: TGTGCCAGCAGCTCCAGGGTTACCGGGGAGCTGTTTTTT.

The chain links TRBV29-1 to TRBJ2-7; D ambiguous. V lost 5 bases and J lost 1, with 6 bases in between. Germline CDR1 and CDR2: SQVTM and ANQGSEA. The CDR3 has 11 residues. The CDR3: CSVLQSYEQYF. The CDR3 region has the DNA TGCAGCGTTTTACAGTCCTACGAGCAGTACTTC.

The chain links TRBV18 to TRBJ1-1; D gene unclear. This CDR3 is built from 14 residues. In germline, CDR1 is KGHSH, CDR2 LQKENI. With 6 bases removed from V and 1 base from J, the gap between germline ends came to 12 bases. The CDR3 reads CASSRGVENTEAFF. The DNA for the CDR3 is TGTGCCAGCTCCCGGGGAGTGGAGAACACTGAAGCTTTCTTT.